Shown below are 13 T cell receptor beta chains from a single sample sequenced in a study of cytomegalovirus exposure and HLA in healthy donors. With 60 Vbeta and 13 Jbeta primers, the PCR was carried out. The method was immunoSEQ multiplex PCR; TCRdb's version includes in-frame clones alone and lacks a portion of them. The sample carries approximately 110,000 clones, roughly 71% recorded once. Material for sequencing was PBMCs. Every receptor here comes from a man aged 35 to 55 in good health and CMV-seropositive.

This clone was counted between two and nine times. V is TRBV7-9 and J is TRBJ2-7, with D unclear. This CDR3 spans 14 amino acids. CDR1 and CDR2 from the germline V gene are SEHNR and FQNEAQ (reference sequence). V dropped 5 bases and J dropped 3 bases, with 14 bases sitting between them. CDR3 in DNA: TGTGCCAGCAGCCGTACGACGCAGGTCTACGAGCAGTACGTC. This translates into CASSRTTQVYEQYV.

The rearrangement uses TRBV15 and TRBJ2-5; TRBD2 agrees at 8 bases. V lost 1 base to trimming and J lost 6 bases; unmatched junction nucleotides: 7. The CDR3 runs 15 residues. The germline V gene has CDR1 LNHNV and CDR2 YYDKDF (reference sequence). The CDR3 nucleotides are TGTGCCACCAGCAGAGGCGGGAGGACGTTGAAGACCCAGTACTTC. It codes for CATSRGGRTLKTQYF.

The chain couples TRBV6-6 to TRBJ1-1; 9 bases align to TRBD1. CDR1 MNHNY and CDR2 SVGAGI come from the germline V gene (reference sequence). The V and J ends lost 6 bases and 5 bases, in that order; junction bases with no gene match: 7. The CDR3 length is 14 residues. This CDR3 is CASRTDRGSTEAFF. Here the CDR3 DNA reads TGTGCCAGCAGAACTGACAGGGGGAGTACTGAAGCTTTCTTT.

The chain links TRBV27 to TRBJ1-5; D gene unclear. V shed 2 bases and J shed 4 bases, with 6 bases lying between them. Germline CDR1 is MNHEY and CDR2 is SMNVEV (reference sequence). The CDR3 has 13 amino acids. This CDR3 reads CASSLTWNQPQHF. The CDR3 nucleotides are TGTGCCAGCAGTTTAACATGGAATCAGCCCCAGCATTTT.

This clone occurred once. This rearrangement joins TRBV15 to TRBJ2-7; 8 nucleotides align to TRBD1. CDR1 and CDR2 from the germline V gene are LNHNV and YYDKDF (reference sequence). Germline trimming cut 0 bases from V and 2 bases from J; bases unmatched to any gene: 21. The CDR3 has 21 amino acids. DNA for the CDR3: TGTGCCACCAGCAGAGATACACCGTCAATACTGAGACAGGGGCTCCCCTACGAGCAGTACGTC. It translates to CATSRDTPSILRQGLPYEQYV.

The V gene is TRBV7-9, the J gene TRBJ2-3, with 11 bases aligning to TRBD2. The ends lost 2 bases at V and 3 bases at J; junction bases unmatched: 1. Germline V CDR1 and CDR2: SEHNR, FQNEAQ (reference sequence). The CDR3 spans 15 residues. CDR3 sequence (DNA): TGTGCCAGCAGCTTAACTAGCGGGAGTACAGATACGCAGTATTTT. It yields the protein CASSLTSGSTDTQYF.

The rearrangement joins TRBV9 to TRBJ2-5, with D possibly matching TRBD1 (6 bases). Trimming left V 4 bases short and J 1 base short, with 14 bases between. Germline CDR1 SGDLS, CDR2 YYNGEE. The CDR3 is made up of 15 amino acids. The CDR3 nucleotides are TGTGCCAGCAGCCGTGATTGGGGGCCCCAAGAGACCCAGTACTTC. Translating gives CASSRDWGPQETQYF. Supplemented by reference TRBV9 and TRBJ2-5, the full variable domain reads DSGVTQTPKHLITATGQRVTLRCSPRSGDLSVYWYQQSLDQGLQFLIQYYNGEERAKGNILERFSAQQFPDLHSELNLSSLELGDSALYFCASSRDWGPQETQYFGPGTRLLVL.

This chain uses TRBV19 with TRBJ2-3; 8 bases agree with TRBD2. The length of the CDR3 is 16 residues. The germline CDR1 and CDR2 sequences are LNHDA and SQIVND (reference sequence). The J segment lost 3 bases and the V segment lost 4 bases, leaving 9 bases of the junction unmatched. The CDR3 region has the DNA TGTGCCAGTAGTAAAACGGGAGGGCGGAGGACAGATACGCAGTATTTT. It encodes CASSKTGGRRTDTQYF.

The chain recombines TRBV6-1 with TRBJ1-1, with 8 bases lining up with TRBD1. Germline V CDR1 and CDR2: MNHNS, SASEGT. The CDR3 runs to 14 residues. The ends lost 5 bases at V and 4 bases at J; junction bases unmatched: 6. The chain's CDR3 is CASSKGRGLTEAFF. The DNA for the CDR3 is TGTGCCAGCAGTAAAGGCAGGGGGCTCACTGAAGCTTTCTTT.

This chain uses TRBV6-5 with TRBJ1-4; 9 nucleotides agree with TRBD1. The CDR3 length is 15 residues. Germline CDR1 and CDR2: MNHEY and SVGAGI. V was pared by 7 bases and J by 8 bases, with 11 bases of the junction left unmatched. CDR3 coding DNA: TGTGCCAGCACCAAGGGGGACAGGGCTCAGGAAAAACTGTTTTTT. The encoded protein is CASTKGDRAQEKLFF.

The chain recombines TRBV9 with TRBJ2-7; D not certain. The CDR3 loop spans 13 amino acids. V lost 3 bases and J lost 5, with 12 bases in between. Germline CDR1 is SGDLS and CDR2 is YYNGEE. The CDR3: CASSAMVGNEQYF. CDR3 DNA sequence: TGTGCCAGCAGCGCCATGGTCGGTAACGAGCAGTACTTC.

V gene TRBV27 combines with J gene TRBJ2-5; 8 bases match TRBD2. The CDR3 sequence is 16 residues long. Per the germline V gene, CDR1 is MNHEY and CDR2 is SMNVEV (reference sequence). Unmatched junction bases numbered 6, after V lost 3 bases and J lost 0 bases. This CDR3 reads CASSFSSGPDQETQYF. DNA for the CDR3: TGTGCCAGCAGTTTTTCTAGCGGGCCAGACCAAGAGACCCAGTACTTC.

This clone was picked up one time. V is TRBV9 and J is TRBJ2-1, with 7 bases aligning to TRBD1. The CDR3 spans 16 residues. CDR1 SGDLS and CDR2 YYNGEE come from the germline V gene. The junction had 5 bases not matched to a gene; V was cut back by 2 bases and J by 0 bases. Written as DNA, the CDR3 is TGTGCCAGCAGCGTCGGACAGGTTAGCTCCTACAATGAGCAGTTCTTC. Its translation: CASSVGQVSSYNEQFF.